The 9 T cell receptor beta chains given below trace back to one sample, sequenced in a study of cytomegalovirus exposure and HLA in healthy donors. The PCR ran on 60 Vbeta and 13 Jbeta primers. Clones were sequenced by immunoSEQ multiplex PCR, and TCRdb holds only the in-frame ones, with some missing. The profile covers some 90,000 clones, with roughly 79% appearing a single time and around 3.2% taken by the ten largest. The sequencing input was PBMCs. The receptors stem from a female donor in good health and CMV-seropositive.

The rearrangement uses TRBV30 and TRBJ1-1, with no clear D. The CDR3 consists of 10 residues. In germline, CDR1 is GTSNPN, CDR2 SVGIG (reference sequence). Trimming pared 7 bases from V and 1 base from J, leaving 4 bases between. The DNA of the CDR3 is TGTGCCTCCAGGAACACTGAAGCTTTCTTT. It encodes CASRNTEAFF.

V usage is TRBV4-1 and J usage is TRBJ2-5; TRBD1 aligns across 9 bases. Germline trimming cut 1 base from V and 4 bases from J; bases unmatched to any gene: 10. Germline values: CDR1 MGHRA, CDR2 YSYEKL. The length of the CDR3 is 17 residues. CDR3 sequence reads: CASSQARTGAERETQYF. CDR3 nucleotide sequence: TGCGCCAGCAGCCAAGCCCGGACAGGGGCCGAACGAGAGACCCAGTACTTC.

The sample holds one count of this clone. The chain carries TRBV18 and TRBJ2-7, with D perhaps TRBD1 (6 bases). V shed 3 bases and J shed 7 bases, with 13 bases lying between them. There are 13 residues in the CDR3. In germline, CDR1 is KGHSH, CDR2 LQKENI. The CDR3, as DNA: TGTGCCAGCTCACCCATCCTCCAGGGGGAGCAGTACTTC. It yields the protein CASSPILQGEQYF.

The V and J genes are TRBV28 and TRBJ1-4, with unresolved D. Germline V lookup: CDR1 MDHEN, CDR2 SYDVKM. V lost 11 bases, J lost 3 bases, and 10 bases lay in between. There are 12 residues in the CDR3. The CDR3 bases are TGTGCCGCGGGCCCGCCTAATGAAAAACTGTTTTTT. It encodes CAAGPPNEKLFF.

The J gene is TRBJ2-7, the V gene TRBV7-9, with unresolved D. The V gene lost 1 base and the J gene lost 7 bases, with 5 bases spanning the gap. This CDR3 contains 11 residues. CDR1 and CDR2 from the germline V gene are SEHNR and FQNEAQ (reference sequence). CDR3 coding DNA: TGTGCCAGCAGCTTAGAACGGGAGCAGTACTTC. It is translated as CASSLEREQYF.

The CDR3 spells CSGRGWVGGYTF. The CDR3 nucleotides are TGCAGCGGCCGGGGTTGGGTGGGTGGCTACACCTTC. This chain links TRBV29-1 with TRBJ1-2; D gene unclear. The V end was cut by 7 bases, the J end by 7 bases, with 16 bases between. This CDR3 comprises 12 residues. Per germline, CDR1 SQVTM and CDR2 ANQGSEA.

The chain uses TRBV6-5 and TRBJ2-3; 8 bases match TRBD2. V lost 10 bases and J lost 3; bases outside the gene matches: 6. The CDR3 sequence is 13 residues long. The germline gives CDR1 MNHEY, CDR2 SVGAGI. CDR3 loop: CATRGGRTDTQYF. Written as DNA, the CDR3 is TGTGCCACCCGGGGGGGGCGTACAGATACGCAGTATTTT.

The chain links TRBV6-5 to TRBJ2-7; unclear D gene. This CDR3 is 14 amino acids long. In germline, CDR1 is MNHEY, CDR2 SVGAGI. Trimming stripped 0 bases from V and 1 base from J, with 7 bases between. The CDR3 region is CASSYSGRSYEQYF. The CDR3 DNA is TGTGCCAGCAGTTACTCGGGCAGGTCCTACGAGCAGTACTTC.

This chain uses TRBV4-3 with TRBJ2-7, with 12 bases aligning to TRBD2. Germline V gene data show CDR1 as LGHNA and CDR2 as YSLEER. The CDR3 length is 16 residues. J gave up 5 bases and V 2 bases, and 7 bases lay outside the gene matches. The CDR3: CASSQRTSGITHEQYF. The DNA of the CDR3 is TGCGCCAGCAGCCAACGGACTAGCGGGATTACCCACGAGCAGTACTTC.